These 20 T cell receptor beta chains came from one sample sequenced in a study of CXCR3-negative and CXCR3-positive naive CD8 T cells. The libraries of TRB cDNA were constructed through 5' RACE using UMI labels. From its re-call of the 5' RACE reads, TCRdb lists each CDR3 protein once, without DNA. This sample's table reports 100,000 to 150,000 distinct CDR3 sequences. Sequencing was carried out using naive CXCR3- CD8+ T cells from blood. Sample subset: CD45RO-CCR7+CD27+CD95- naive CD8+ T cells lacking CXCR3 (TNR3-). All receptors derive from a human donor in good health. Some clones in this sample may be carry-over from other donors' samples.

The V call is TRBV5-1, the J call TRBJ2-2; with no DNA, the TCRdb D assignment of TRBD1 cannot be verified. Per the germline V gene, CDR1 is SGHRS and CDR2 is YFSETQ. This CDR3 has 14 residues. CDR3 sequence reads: CASRRGLDTGELFF.

This chain's CDR3 is CASGEYSNQPQHF. The chain employs TRBV12-3 or TRBV12-4 and TRBJ1-5. The CDR3 has 13 residues.

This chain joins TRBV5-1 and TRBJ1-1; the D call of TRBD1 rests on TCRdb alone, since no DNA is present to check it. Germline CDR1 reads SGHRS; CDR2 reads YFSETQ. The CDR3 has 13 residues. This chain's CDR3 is CASSQTGVREAFF.

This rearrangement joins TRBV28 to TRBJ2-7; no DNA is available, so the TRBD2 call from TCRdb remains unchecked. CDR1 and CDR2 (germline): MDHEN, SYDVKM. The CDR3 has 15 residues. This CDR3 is CASSFTRLGDYEQYF.

The CDR3 loop reads CASSQDRGNGELFF. The chain recombines TRBV4-3 with TRBJ2-2; no DNA is available, so the TRBD1 call from TCRdb remains unchecked. The CDR3 consists of 14 residues. The germline CDR1 and CDR2 sequences are LGHNA and YSLEER.

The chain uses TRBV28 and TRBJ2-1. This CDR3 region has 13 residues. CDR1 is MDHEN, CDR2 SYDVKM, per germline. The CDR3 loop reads CASSLSPGDEQFF.

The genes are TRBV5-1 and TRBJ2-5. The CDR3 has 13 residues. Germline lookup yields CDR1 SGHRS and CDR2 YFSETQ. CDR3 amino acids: CASTPSYQETQYF.

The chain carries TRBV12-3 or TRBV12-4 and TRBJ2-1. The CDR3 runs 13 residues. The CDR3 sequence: CASTGDSYNEQFF.

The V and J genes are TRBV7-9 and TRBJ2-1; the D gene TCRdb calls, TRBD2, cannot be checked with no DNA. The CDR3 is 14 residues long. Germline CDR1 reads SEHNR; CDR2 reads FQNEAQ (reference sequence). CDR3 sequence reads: CASSLPGRDNEQFF.

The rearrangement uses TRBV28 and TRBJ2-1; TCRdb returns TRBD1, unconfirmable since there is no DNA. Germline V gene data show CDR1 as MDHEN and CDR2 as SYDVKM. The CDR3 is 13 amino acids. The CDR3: CASSLDSQDEQFF.

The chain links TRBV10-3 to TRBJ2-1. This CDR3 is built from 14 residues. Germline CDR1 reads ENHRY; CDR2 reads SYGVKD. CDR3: CAISELGAYNEQFF.

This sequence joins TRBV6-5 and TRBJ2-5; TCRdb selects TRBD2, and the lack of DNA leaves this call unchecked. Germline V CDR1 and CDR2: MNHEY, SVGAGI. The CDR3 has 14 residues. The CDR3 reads CASRAGLAGETQYF.

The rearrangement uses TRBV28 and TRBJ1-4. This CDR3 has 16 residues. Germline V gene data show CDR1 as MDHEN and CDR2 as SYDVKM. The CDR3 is CASSVRTVTTNEKLFF.

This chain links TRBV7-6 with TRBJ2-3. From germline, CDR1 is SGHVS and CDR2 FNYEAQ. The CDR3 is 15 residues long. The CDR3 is CANSLSGTTTDTQYF.

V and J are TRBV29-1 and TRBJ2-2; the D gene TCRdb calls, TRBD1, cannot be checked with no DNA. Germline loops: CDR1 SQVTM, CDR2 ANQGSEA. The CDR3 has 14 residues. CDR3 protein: CSVGSGGANGELFF.

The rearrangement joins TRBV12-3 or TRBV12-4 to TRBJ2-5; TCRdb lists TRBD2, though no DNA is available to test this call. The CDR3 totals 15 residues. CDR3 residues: CASSYSGRARETQYF.

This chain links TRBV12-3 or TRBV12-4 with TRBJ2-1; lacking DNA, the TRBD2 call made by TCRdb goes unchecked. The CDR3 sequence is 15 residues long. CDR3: CASRPGLAGVNEQFF.

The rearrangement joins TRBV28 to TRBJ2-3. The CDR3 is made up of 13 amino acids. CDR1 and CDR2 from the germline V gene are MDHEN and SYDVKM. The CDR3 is CASSFGSTDTQYF.

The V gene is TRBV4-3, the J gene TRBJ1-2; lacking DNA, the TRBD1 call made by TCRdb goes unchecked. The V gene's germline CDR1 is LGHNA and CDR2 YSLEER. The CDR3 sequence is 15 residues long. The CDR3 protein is CASSQVGTGVYGYTF.

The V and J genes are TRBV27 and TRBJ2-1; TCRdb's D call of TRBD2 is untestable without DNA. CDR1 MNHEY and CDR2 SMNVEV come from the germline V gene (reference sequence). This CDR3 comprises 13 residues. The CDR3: CASSPGLVHEQFF.